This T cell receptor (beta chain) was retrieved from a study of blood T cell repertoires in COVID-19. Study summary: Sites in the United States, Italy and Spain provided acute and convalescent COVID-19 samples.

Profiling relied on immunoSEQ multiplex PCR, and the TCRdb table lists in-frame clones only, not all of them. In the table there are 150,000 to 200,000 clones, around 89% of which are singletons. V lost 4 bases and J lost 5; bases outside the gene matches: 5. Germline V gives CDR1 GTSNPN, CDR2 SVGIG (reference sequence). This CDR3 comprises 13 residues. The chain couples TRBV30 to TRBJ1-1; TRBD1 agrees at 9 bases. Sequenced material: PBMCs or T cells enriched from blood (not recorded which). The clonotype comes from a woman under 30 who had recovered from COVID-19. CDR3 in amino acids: CAWTGQGYTEAFF. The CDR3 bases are TGTGCCTGGACCGGACAGGGGTATACTGAAGCTTTCTTT. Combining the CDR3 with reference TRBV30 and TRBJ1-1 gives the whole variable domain SQTIHQWPATLVQPVGSPLSLECTVEGTSNPNLYWYRQAAGRGLQLLFYSVGIGQISSEVPQNLSASRPQDRQFILSSKKLLLSDSGFYLCAWTGQGYTEAFFGQGTRLTVV.